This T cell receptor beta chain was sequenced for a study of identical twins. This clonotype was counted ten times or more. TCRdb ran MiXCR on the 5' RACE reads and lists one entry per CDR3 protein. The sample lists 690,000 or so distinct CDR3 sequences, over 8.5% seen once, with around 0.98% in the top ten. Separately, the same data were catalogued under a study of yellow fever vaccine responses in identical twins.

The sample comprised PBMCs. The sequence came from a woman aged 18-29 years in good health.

The CDR3 coding sequence is TGTGCCAGCAGCGTAGCTCCCAACACCGGGGAGCTGTTTTTT. Protein sequence: CASSVAPNTGELFF. The chain has TRBV9 and TRBJ2-2; no definite D call. The V gene lost 0 bases and the J gene lost 2 bases, with 5 bases spanning the gap. The CDR3 totals 14 residues. Per the germline V gene, CDR1 is SGDLS and CDR2 is YYNGEE. The entire variable domain, with the rest obtained from reference TRBV9 and TRBJ2-2, is as follows: DSGVTQTPKHLITATGQRVTLRCSPRSGDLSVYWYQQSLDQGLQFLIQYYNGEERAKGNILERFSAQQFPDLHSELNLSSLELGDSALYFCASSVAPNTGELFFGEGSRLTVL.